What follows are 10 T cell receptor beta chains derived from one specimen sequenced in a study of cytomegalovirus exposure and HLA in healthy donors. Sequencing used immunoSEQ multiplex PCR; TCRdb keeps in-frame clones, though not all of them. The sample records 100,000 to 150,000 clones, more than 95% being singletons. Sequenced: PBMCs. The receptors derive from a man between 18 and 35 years old in good health and CMV-seronegative.

This clone came up once. The chain recombines TRBV29-1 with TRBJ1-1; 8 nucleotides align to TRBD1. The CDR3 is 15 residues long. Germline trimming cut 7 bases from V and 1 base from J; bases unmatched to any gene: 11. Germline assignment: CDR1 SQVTM and CDR2 ANQGSEA. CDR3 bases: TGCAGCGGAAGGGGACAGGCCATATCGAACACTGAAGCTTTCTTT. This sequence encodes CSGRGQAISNTEAFF.

For the CDR3, the DNA is TGTGCCAGCAGTTACTCGGACAGCGACATGGACGAGCAGTACTTC. As protein: CASSYSDSDMDEQYF. The rearrangement joins TRBV6-5 to TRBJ2-7; weak D call: TRBD1 (6 bases). This CDR3 contains 15 residues. Germline V gene sequence: CDR1 MNHEY, CDR2 SVGAGI. Trimming left V 0 bases short and J 5 bases short, with 14 bases between.

Regarding this clone: A junction boundary mismatches the germline segment, possibly from a read error. The chain couples TRBV6-1 to TRBJ1-5; D gene uncertain. Germline CDR1 MNHNS, CDR2 SASEGT. This CDR3 spans 14 amino acids. CDR3 DNA: TGTGCCAGCAGCGAAGATTATAGCAATCAGCCCCAGCATTTT. Residues: CASSEDYSNQPQHF.

The chain uses TRBV7-2 and TRBJ2-5; D perhaps matches TRBD1 (6 bases). In germline, CDR1 is SGHTA, CDR2 FQGNSA. V lost 5 bases and J 0 bases, leaving 19 bases between the germline ends. This CDR3 spans 17 amino acids. As DNA, the CDR3 is TGTGCCAGCAGCCTCCGAAGAGGGACAACGTACCAAGAGACCCAGTACTTC. Encoded protein: CASSLRRGTTYQETQYF. Using reference TRBV7-2 and TRBJ2-5 for the parts outside the CDR3, the full variable domain is GAGVSQSPSNKVTEKGKDVELRCDPISGHTALYWYRQSLGQGLEFLIYFQGNSAPDKSGLPSDRFSAERTGGSVSTLTIQRTQQEDSAVYLCASSLRRGTTYQETQYFGPGTRLLVL.

The genes are TRBV6-5 and TRBJ2-1; 9 positions agree with TRBD2. Germline V gene sequence: CDR1 MNHEY, CDR2 SVGAGI. The J segment lost 8 bases and the V segment lost 5 bases, leaving 7 bases of the junction unmatched. This CDR3 is built from 14 residues. In nucleotides, the CDR3 is TGTGCCAGCAGTGTACTGGGACTAGCTGATGAGCAGTTCTTC. It translates to CASSVLGLADEQFF.

The chain carries TRBV5-1 and TRBJ2-3, with D perhaps matching TRBD2 (6 bases). V was clipped by 4 bases and J by 6 bases, with 21 bases between them. This CDR3 is 16 amino acids long. Germline V CDR1 and CDR2: SGHRS, YFSETQ. In DNA form, the CDR3 reads TGCGCCAGCAGCCCCGGAGAAGCGGGTGGTGGGGATACGCAGTATTTT. Protein sequence: CASSPGEAGGGDTQYF.

The genes are TRBV27 and TRBJ2-3, with 13 positions matching TRBD2. V gave up 2 bases and J gave up 0 bases; unmatched junction bases: 2. Germline V gene sequence: CDR1 MNHEY, CDR2 SMNVEV (reference sequence). This CDR3 is built from 17 residues. CDR3 region: CASSLGTSGVSTDTQYF. CDR3 in DNA: TGTGCCAGCAGTTTAGGGACTAGCGGGGTTAGCACAGATACGCAGTATTTT.

V is TRBV9 and J is TRBJ1-1, with 9 bases fitting TRBD1. Unmatched junction bases numbered 14, after V lost 4 bases and J lost 1 base. CDR3 length equals 18 residues. The germline CDR1 and CDR2 sequences are SGDLS and YYNGEE. The chain's CDR3 is CASSLRSGTGRQNTEAFF. The CDR3 coding sequence is TGTGCCAGCAGCCTACGTTCGGGGACAGGGAGACAGAACACTGAAGCTTTCTTT. The whole variable domain, remainder taken from reference TRBV9 and TRBJ1-1, is DSGVTQTPKHLITATGQRVTLRCSPRSGDLSVYWYQQSLDQGLQFLIQYYNGEERAKGNILERFSAQQFPDLHSELNLSSLELGDSALYFCASSLRSGTGRQNTEAFFGQGTRLTVV.

Points on this clone: This sample also contains other DNA sequences that code for the same CDR3. The V call is TRBV7-2, the J call TRBJ2-7; a weak D match, TRBD1 (5 bases). This CDR3 is 12 amino acids long. Germline lookup yields CDR1 SGHTA and CDR2 FQGNSA. V was clipped by 5 bases and J by 3 bases, with 8 bases between them. Here the CDR3 DNA reads TGTGCCAGCAGCCAAACAGGCTACGAGCAGTACTTC. Its protein is CASSQTGYEQYF.

This clone was seen only once. The chain couples TRBV7-8 to TRBJ2-1; tentative D call: TRBD2 (5 bases). This CDR3 has 15 residues. Trimming removed 0 bases at V and 0 bases at J, with 6 bases between. Germline V gene lookup returns CDR1 SGHVS and CDR2 FQNEAQ. In DNA form, the CDR3 reads TGTGCCAGCAGCTTAGCGGGGAGCTCCTACAATGAGCAGTTCTTC. As protein: CASSLAGSSYNEQFF.